This TCR beta chain was sequenced during a study of blood T cells in healthy people across ages (dated by TCRdb to the mid-2010s). Regarding the research as a whole: In model experiments, template switching captured about one uniquely barcoded TCR beta cDNA molecule for every two T cells. Using deep sequencing normalized with unique cDNA molecular identifiers, the study measured how TCR beta repertoire diversity changes with age. Donors were grouped into four age groups: young (average roughly 16 years), middle-aged (about 38), aged (over 55) and long-lived (over 80). To avoid experimental bias, donors of different ages were spread randomly across the sequencing lanes. Using the same blood draw, the study looked at two additional independent replicas of 1 million unique cDNA reads for two donors, one aged 18 to 30 and the other aged 80 or older.

Donors were under 40 systemically healthy Caucasian individuals from Russia aged about 6 to 100 years. Around 10 milliliters of peripheral blood were collected from each donor into EDTA-treated Vacutainer tubes. Ficoll-Paque density-gradient centrifugation was used to isolate PBMCs, with at least 6.5 million per sample. Trizol reagent was used to extract total RNA from PBMCs, with at least 6 micrograms per sample. The percentages of naive CD45RAhigh/CD27high T cells were determined by flow cytometry on a PBMC aliquot from every donor. The receptor library was made with 5' RACE. These reads were obtained on an Illumina HiSeq 2500. The second PCR ran for about 7 to 11 cycles and used a J-beta primer mix along with a sample-barcoded 5' primer. A template-switch 5' adaptor carrying 12 random nucleotides introduced a unique molecular identifier onto each TCR beta cDNA molecule. At least 2.5 million CDR3-containing paired-end reads were obtained from each sample. First-strand cDNA was synthesized from all RNA with the Mint cDNA synthesis kit, primed by a TRBC-specific oligonucleotide. All cDNA was treated with uracil-DNA glycosylase and then went through a first 18-cycle PCR with the universal primers M1SS and BC2_uni_R. The authors' pipeline ran thus. For normalization, 1 million high-quality reads were randomly selected from each sample, with every read carrying a distinct molecular identifier. Instead of being binned into consensus sequences, reads with shared molecular identifiers were discarded. MiTCR, set to a Q25 quality threshold and the strictest error-elimination algorithm, was used for CDR3 identification, clonotype clustering and error correction. Lower-bound total TCR beta diversity was estimated with a nonparametric unseen species model using Euler transformation. TCRdb reworked the public reads: Q25 trimming with fastp, MiXCR clone assembly, productive beta chains retained. Every distinct CDR3 protein forms one entry, paired with its most common genes and DNA. The V and J calls and clone size come from TCRdb's table, not from the authors' own analysis. The table for this sample lists approximately 290,000 distinct CDR3 sequences; less than 30% of them were counted only once. Jointly, the top ten make up 29% of the sample.

Taken from cysteine to phenylalanine, the CDR3 has 14 residues. Only CDR3 DNA remains: 42 bases, in frame from the first base. CDR1 and CDR2 were assigned from the germline V gene as SGHTA and FQGTGA. Between the V and J ends, shortened by 4 bases and 1 base respectively, the junction contains 10 bases. The study at large found these results: Since profiling was done on bulk unsorted PBMCs, naive and antigen-experienced compartments could not be conclusively compared. Compared with the aged group, more naive CD4+ T cells, fewer expanded clones and increased TCR diversity were shown by the long-lived group, suggesting age selection. The percentage of naive T cells measured by flow cytometry correlated strongly with observed TCR beta diversity. Total diversity estimates from one million sequenced T cells were considered lower bounds and underestimates. As age increased, observed TCR beta diversity per million T cells dropped in a roughly linear way, and a significant reduction was already evident by age 40. The CMV infection status of donors was not known, potentially confounding age-related changes in expanded clonotypes.

A remark on this clonotype: The specificity of this receptor is unknown. Qualities for individual bases were not recorded, and no much larger clone is one base off.

The sequenced material came from blood. The source of this sequence is a woman in her seventies in good health. This chain is built from TRBV7-3 and TRBJ1-1; there is no confident call for the D gene. The bases are TGTGCCAGCAGCTCAGGTGCCACGAACACTGAAGCTTTCTTT. It encodes CASSSGATNTEAFF.